This T cell receptor (beta chain) is drawn from a study of cytomegalovirus exposure and HLA in healthy donors (dated by TCRdb to 2016 to 2017). Notes on the research overall: An earlier analysis of roughly 610 of the donors reported 276 Gb of sequence data and 117 million unique TCR beta sequences obtained from some 170 million T cells. An early release that covered roughly 600 HLA-typed donors contained approximately 300 gigabases of sequencing data and roughly 84 million unique TCR sequences. Of the 300 to 500 genotyped donors, more than 75% were placed in the genetic ancestry cluster associated with self-reported Caucasian donors. The aim of the study was to test whether cataloging public T cell receptors could identify signatures of past pathogen exposure. The study profiled the T cell repertoires of about 640 subjects by immunosequencing and related them to cytomegalovirus serostatus. In addition to the first cohort of 666 subjects, a separate validation cohort of approximately 130 different subjects was used. To predict cytomegalovirus infection status, the study brought together high-throughput TCR immunosequencing, statistical association of individual TCRs with disease status, and machine learning. In a later analysis, previously published TCR beta repertoires from 666 donors were re-analyzed and high-resolution HLA genotyping was added so that TCR occurrence patterns could be studied. Rather than using new phenotypic data, the later analysis identified candidate immune exposures from TCR beta sequences and from how often those sequences occurred across donors. An earlier analysis of a few hundred of the donors applied high-throughput TCR beta sequencing to assess whether each TCR beta V gene segment acted as functional or pseudogenic. Donor age, sex, ethnicity and CMV serostatus were compiled alongside the repertoire data. A later genetic analysis used genome-wide SNP genotypes for about 60% of the roughly 700 donors, treating that subset as a discovery cohort. All discovery cohort repertoires had been generated on a single sequencing platform. HLA typing covered class I and class II loci at four-digit resolution. The number of donors typed differed by locus, with roughly 629-640 for A, B, C, DRB1 and DQB1, roughly 520 for DQA1, approximately 580 for DPA1, and 400 to 490 for DPB1. Roughly 5 DR-DQ haplotypes were handled as single units for association and clustering because linkage in the cohort was strong. Among some 410 genotyped donors of the cohort, an average of approximately 240,000 unique TCR beta nucleotide sequences were sequenced per donor, roughly 20% of them non-productive. Study-wide conclusions, independent of this receptor: A group of highly shared sequence variants was considered likely to be a technical artifact of the sequencing pipeline. Linkage disequilibrium might explain the correlated functional status among segregating V segments, but an unknown experimental factor could not be excluded. The authors suggested that the approach could potentially be generalized to other disease states and immunological phenotypes. At a false discovery rate of 0.05, a later analysis linked around 15,000 TCR beta sequences to specific HLA alleles. Strong co-occurrence of HLA alleles, especially DR and DQ, made assigning TCR associations to individual alleles difficult. Several of the top co-occurrence clusters appeared to be linked to parvovirus B19, influenza, CMV and Epstein-Barr virus, according to a later analysis. HLA typing was unavailable for some donors at each locus, so association tests used only the typed subset. In the study, 150 to 200 TCR beta chains were listed as associated with cytomegalovirus. Roughly uniform sequencing depth across donors was assumed in presence/absence analyses, although this assumption may not hold. The only immune exposure information available for the cohort was CMV serostatus. Some IMGT-functional V segments, including TRBV6-2 and TRBV6-3, could not be distinguished by the 87-base-pair reads and were therefore excluded. A later genetic analysis associated a missense DCLRE1C variant with V-gene and J-gene trimming of TCR beta chains, and an independent cohort replicated the association. In vitro tests confirmed that a few of the cytomegalovirus-associated TCR beta chains recognize cytomegalovirus antigens. The classifier was reported to diagnose cytomegalovirus status with high specificity and sensitivity in both the original and validation cohorts. This cohort had only TCR beta chains sequenced, and the lack of alpha or paired-chain data limited which features could be detected. While some public TCRs were present in many individuals, most TCR sequences turned up only very rarely across donors. Most CMV-associated TCR beta chains appeared to be HLA-restricted in a later analysis, and the HLA associations seemed to be driven largely by CMV exposure. In a later analysis, HLA-associated TCR beta chains were found to be more clonally expanded and to have lower generation probabilities than equally common non-associated chains. In a later genetic analysis, fewer N-insertions in productive TCRs were reported among donors in an Asian-associated ancestry cluster than the roughly 670-donor mean. An earlier analysis of approximately 540 of the donors showed that most TCR beta V segments appeared in productive rearrangements either about 90% or about 30% of the time, which broadly matched IMGT annotations. Because counts were too low, fewer than 20 rarely observed V segments, including chromosome 9 orphons, were excluded from the earlier analysis of around 640 of the donors. A further reported finding was that TCR beta sequences accurately predicted the HLA-A and HLA-B alleles for most subjects in the first cohort. A later analysis found that TCR association rates varied across HLA loci, with DRB1 alleles showing the most associated TCRs and HLA-C alleles the fewest.

Comments on this clone: Its cognate antigen has yet to be identified.

V is cut back by 1 base and J by 2 bases, with 7 bases in the junction unmatched. The CDR3 goes from the cysteine to the phenylalanine over 17 residues. Only the CDR3 portion is preserved as DNA: 51 bases, with reading frame beginning at the first base. Via the germline V gene, CDR1 is SGHRS and CDR2 YFSETQ. The library was generated by the immunoSEQ multiplex PCR assay. The multiplex PCR relied on a mix of 60 forward primers for TCR Vbeta segments and 13 reverse primers for TCR Jbeta segments. The CDR3 region of rearranged TCR beta genes was amplified from genomic DNA by a multiplex PCR assay. The Illumina HiSeq System was used to sequence the amplified TCR beta libraries as 87-base-pair reads. Turning to the authors' computational methods: Across the 670 or so repertoires, a later analysis counted tens of millions of unique TCR beta chains, 9.5 million to 12 million of which were shared by at least two donors. To remove PCR and sequencing errors, raw reads were error-corrected and collapsed into unique sequences using a nearest-neighbor algorithm that merged closely related sequences. Alignment of CDR3 sequences to IMGT reference sequences was used to assign V, D and J gene segments. Each retained sequence needed at least a six-nucleotide match to both a V gene segment and a J gene segment. A rearrangement counted as productive if the CDR3 had no stop codons and remained in frame with V and J, and every other rearrangement counted as non-productive. Following IMGT convention, CDR3 was defined as the stretch from the second conserved V-encoded cysteine to the conserved J-encoded phenylalanine. Sequences without an unambiguous match to a single V gene segment were excluded from the earlier analysis of a few hundred of the donors. In an earlier analysis of a few hundred of the donors, V segments were called functional above 56.7% productive rearrangements and were called segregating when the between-donor standard deviation exceeded 5%. To diagnose cytomegalovirus status from the catalog of TCR beta chain sequences, a statistical classification framework was built. A later analysis assigned V and J genes by comparing TCR nucleotide sequences with IMGT/GENE-DB human TR gene sequences. A later analysis assigned CDR3 sequences and most-parsimonious VDJ recombination scenarios with the TCRdist pipeline. In a later analysis, every TCR beta chain was defined by the combination of its CDR3 amino acid sequence and its V-gene family, and reads without a unique V-gene family were dropped. A later analysis removed nearly 600 highly shared, low-generation-probability nucleotide sequences to deal with suspected cross-contamination and a sequencing artifact. A later analysis calculated a clonal expansion index for each public chain from normalized within-repertoire ranks of inferred template counts. In a later analysis, generation probabilities were computed using a VDJ recombination model fitted to out-of-frame rearrangements, and the results were checked against IGoR. Hypergeometric tests were used in a later analysis to score TCR-TCR, TCR-HLA and TCR-CMV co-occurrence, with a repertoire-size bias correction applied to the TCR pairs. In a later analysis, false discovery rates were estimated by permuting HLA or CMV assignments 20 times. In a later analysis, co-occurring TCRs were grouped using DBSCAN, with TCRdist sequence similarity added in when clustering inside HLA-allele-positive subsets. Repertoires with fewer than 30,000 or more than 120,000 public chains were left out of co-occurrence clustering, as were about five repertoires with anomalous nucleotide sharing. Held by TCRdb, this immuneACCESS table contains in-frame sequences only and omits some clones. Under half of the omission traces to an unresolved V gene where checked; the cause of the rest is unknown. That table is the source of V, J and clone size, and D and trimming were worked out from the DNA. Per the sample table, the count is roughly 27,000 clones. 0.71% of the sample is held by the ten biggest clonotypes.

The cohort comprised several hundred healthy bone marrow donors. Cohort members were all nominally healthy when sampled, although unrecorded immune exposures were likely present. The donor tested CMV seronegative and was one of the 352 seronegative cohort members. Each donor provided a peripheral blood sample, and peripheral blood mononuclear cells were used for TCR beta sequencing. The Qiagen DNeasy Blood Extraction Kit was used to extract genomic DNA from the blood cell samples. The rearranged segments are TRBV5-1 and TRBJ2-7; 12 nucleotides in the junction match TRBD2. The TCR originated in a man aged 25 to 40 in good health and CMV-seronegative. Sequenced sample: PBMCs. CDR3 sequence: CASSLRSSGGAAYEQYF. The nucleotides are TGCGCCAGCAGCTTGAGGTCTAGCGGGGGGGCGGCCTACGAGCAGTACTTC.